What follows are 18 T cell receptor beta chains derived from one specimen sequenced in a study of CD8+ T cells in alopecia areata (dated by TCRdb to between 2017 and 2018). Receptor libraries were prepared by the immunoSEQ multiplex PCR assay. For TCR sequencing, RNA was extracted from every sample and reverse transcribed into cDNA to serve as template. Entries here come from immuneACCESS through TCRdb and include only in-frame sequences with V and J called. Some clones fail to appear in such tables; in the studies checked, an unresolved V gene covers under half of the shortfall, and the cause of the remainder is unknown. The sample has about 74,000 clones on record, 29% of them singletons. The top ten constitute approximately 15% of the sample. Per the publication, the time point label means: about four weeks on oral tofacitinib. In light of the paper, this sample's treatment or condition label describes: oral pan-JAK inhibitor, 5-10 mg twice daily.

The input for sequencing was CD8+ T cells sorted from blood, taken at week 4, from a patient treated with tofacitinib. The receptors derive from a human donor with alopecia areata.

Many counts were recorded for this clone. V usage is TRBV5-1 and J usage is TRBJ2-1, with 10 bases aligning to TRBD1. Germline-derived CDR1 and CDR2 are SGHRS and YFSETQ. The CDR3 runs 15 residues. V was clipped by 3 bases and J by 8 bases; unmatched bases: 8. The chain's CDR3 is CASSSGTGEVDEQFF. CDR3 nucleotide sequence: TGCGCCAGCAGCTCCGGGACAGGGGAAGTCGATGAGCAGTTCTTC.

A few counts support this clone. The V call is TRBV5-1, the J call TRBJ2-3; D is unresolved. V shed 2 bases and J shed 6 bases, with 7 bases lying between them. The germline gives CDR1 SGHRS, CDR2 YFSETQ. This CDR3 is 12 amino acids long. The CDR3 nucleotides read TGCGCCAGCAGCTTCACCTTGGATACGCAGTATTTT. Its translation is CASSFTLDTQYF.

This chain uses TRBV29-1 with TRBJ2-7; TRBD1 might be the D (5 bases). Germline V gives CDR1 SQVTM, CDR2 ANQGSEA. V dropped 3 bases and J dropped 4 bases, with 10 bases sitting between them. The CDR3 totals 12 residues. CDR3 loop: CSVEAGSYEQYF. DNA of the CDR3: TGCAGCGTTGAGGCAGGGTCGTACGAGCAGTACTTC.

CDR3 residues: CASGPYTGELFF. The CDR3 DNA sequence: TGTGCCAGCGGCCCCTACACCGGGGAGCTGTTTTTT. The J gene is TRBJ2-2, the V gene TRBV6-5; D remains unclear. This CDR3 is 12 amino acids long. V dropped 8 bases and J dropped 3 bases, with 7 bases sitting between them. The germline gives CDR1 MNHEY, CDR2 SVGAGI.

This chain's CDR3 is CSCRMELTSTGELFF. CDR3 coding DNA: TGCAGCTGCCGGATGGAGCTAACGAGCACCGGGGAGCTGTTTTTT. The V and J genes are TRBV29-1 and TRBJ2-2, with no clear D. Trimming left V 8 bases short and J 4 bases short, with 20 bases between. This CDR3 spans 15 amino acids. Germline loops: CDR1 SQVTM, CDR2 ANQGSEA.

At least ten counts were recorded for this clone. This chain links TRBV18 with TRBJ2-7; no firm D call. Trimming removed 6 bases at V and 1 base at J, with 13 bases between. This CDR3 is built from 14 residues. Germline lookup yields CDR1 KGHSH and CDR2 LQKENI. For the CDR3, the DNA is TGTGCCAGCTCCCCCAAAGCAGTATCCTACGAGCAGTACTTC. This translates into CASSPKAVSYEQYF.

This clone was counted between two and nine times. The chain recombines TRBV15 with TRBJ2-3; 11 bases map to TRBD2. CDR1 is LNHNV, CDR2 YYDKDF, per germline (reference sequence). The CDR3 length is 15 residues. The ends lost 4 bases at V and 5 bases at J; junction bases unmatched: 5. This CDR3 reads CATSNGLAGGDTQYF. The CDR3 DNA reads as TGTGCCACCAGCAATGGTCTAGCGGGAGGAGATACGCAGTATTTT. The full variable domain, rest sourced from reference TRBV15 and TRBJ2-3, is DAMVIQNPRYQVTQFGKPVTLSCSQTLNHNVMYWYQQKSSQAPKLLFHYYDKDFNNEADTPDNFQSRRPNTSFCFLDIRSPGLGDTAMYLCATSNGLAGGDTQYFGPGTRLTVL.

The chain recombines TRBV7-9 with TRBJ2-5, with D possibly called TRBD1 or TRBD2 (5 bases each). The germline gives CDR1 SEHNR, CDR2 FQNEAQ (reference sequence). The CDR3 is 14 residues long. V lost 3 bases to trimming and J lost 5 bases, with 13 bases between them. The CDR3 nucleotides read TGTGCCAGCAGCTTGGGAGACAGAGGCGAGACCCAGTACTTC. This sequence encodes CASSLGDRGETQYF.

The DNA of the CDR3 is TGCAGCGTTCTGGGGGGACTGAAGGGTACGCAGTATTTT. Its protein is CSVLGGLKGTQYF. The V call is TRBV29-1, the J call TRBJ2-3; D is possibly TRBD2 (6 bases). The CDR3 is made up of 13 amino acids. Per germline, CDR1 SQVTM and CDR2 ANQGSEA. Trimming pared 5 bases from V and 8 bases from J, leaving 17 bases between.

This clone was observed a handful of times. The chain employs TRBV11-2 and TRBJ2-5; D remains unclear. The germline CDR1 and CDR2 sequences are SGHAT and FQNNGV. CDR3 length equals 10 residues. The ends were cut back, 5 bases at V and 6 bases at J, with 4 bases in the middle. The CDR3 DNA reads TGTGCCAGCAGCCAGCAGACCCAGTACTTC. Amino acids: CASSQQTQYF. Full variable domain (outside the CDR3, taken from reference TRBV11-2 and TRBJ2-5): EAGVAQSPRYKIIEKRQSVAFWCNPISGHATLYWYQQILGQGPKLLIQFQNNGVVDDSQLPKDRFSAERLKGVDSTLKIQPAKLEDSAVYLCASSQQTQYFGPGTRLLVL.

Details on this clone: Different DNA sequences within this sample yield the same CDR3. The V and J genes are TRBV29-1 and TRBJ2-7, with D unclear. V was cut by 6 bases and J by 2 bases, with 8 bases left in between. In germline, CDR1 is SQVTM, CDR2 ANQGSEA. CDR3 size: 11 residues. The CDR3 spells CSVEETYEQYF. CDR3 sequence (DNA): TGCAGCGTCGAGGAGACCTACGAGCAGTACTTC.

V gene TRBV9 combines with J gene TRBJ2-5; D gene uncertain. CDR1 and CDR2 from the germline V gene are SGDLS and YYNGEE. The V gene lost 7 bases and the J gene lost 5 bases, with 3 bases spanning the gap. This CDR3 is built from 9 residues. CDR3 nucleotides: TGTGCCAGCGGCGAGACCCAGTACTTC. Residues: CASGETQYF.

The table lists this clone with a few counts. The gene calls are TRBV7-9 and TRBJ2-5, with a weak D call TRBD2 (6 bases). V was shortened by 6 bases and J by 5 bases, with 16 bases between the two germline ends. The CDR3 has 14 amino acids. CDR1 and CDR2 from the germline V gene are SEHNR and FQNEAQ (reference sequence). CDR3 in amino acids: CASRSGGRSETQYF. CDR3 coding DNA: TGTGCCAGCAGGTCCGGGGGTAGGTCGGAGACCCAGTACTTC.

The gene calls are TRBV30 and TRBJ2-7; no reliable D call. The germline gives CDR1 GTSNPN, CDR2 SVGIG (reference sequence). This CDR3 contains 12 residues. Trimming left V 2 bases short and J 4 bases short, with 9 bases between. CDR3 in DNA: TGTGCCTGGAGTCGGGTGAGGTACGAGCAGTACTTC. Translated: CAWSRVRYEQYF. The full variable domain, in which reference TRBV30 and TRBJ2-7 provide the parts outside the CDR3, is SQTIHQWPATLVQPVGSPLSLECTVEGTSNPNLYWYRQAAGRGLQLLFYSVGIGQISSEVPQNLSASRPQDRQFILSSKKLLLSDSGFYLCAWSRVRYEQYFGPGTRLTVT.

This clone is a singleton in its sample. The chain recombines TRBV29-1 with TRBJ2-1; D unresolved. CDR3 size: 14 residues. Trimming cost V 3 bases and J 0 bases, with 9 bases left between them. Germline CDR1 SQVTM, CDR2 ANQGSEA. The CDR3 sequence: CSVELSGSYNEQFF. The CDR3 DNA is TGCAGCGTTGAGCTTTCCGGCTCCTACAATGAGCAGTTCTTC.

The chain joins TRBV19 to TRBJ2-1; possibly TRBD1 or TRBD2 for D (5 bases each). V lost 3 bases to trimming and J lost 6 bases, with 12 bases between them. This CDR3 comprises 14 residues. Germline V gene data show CDR1 as LNHDA and CDR2 as SQIVND (reference sequence). This chain's CDR3 is CASSIPRGANEQFF. Written as DNA, the CDR3 is TGTGCCAGTAGTATCCCCAGAGGGGCCAATGAGCAGTTCTTC.

In this sample, this clone turned up a few times. The V call is TRBV27, the J call TRBJ2-1, with 7 bases matching TRBD2. Unmatched junction bases numbered 6, after V lost 2 bases and J lost 2 bases. The CDR3 is 16 residues long. Germline V lookup: CDR1 MNHEY, CDR2 SMNVEV (reference sequence). Written as DNA, the CDR3 is TGTGCCAGCAGTTTAAGGATGGGAGGGGCCTACAATGAGCAGTTCTTC. Its translation is CASSLRMGGAYNEQFF.

The chain recombines TRBV29-1 with TRBJ2-1, with D perhaps matching TRBD1 or TRBD2 (5 bases each). Germline CDR1 SQVTM, CDR2 ANQGSEA. There are 13 residues in the CDR3. V lost 6 bases and J 7 bases, leaving 16 bases between the germline ends. DNA of the CDR3: TGCAGCGTCACCCGGGACGGGTTGAATGAGCAGTTCTTC. This sequence encodes CSVTRDGLNEQFF.